These 19 T cell receptor beta chains were sequenced from one sample in a study of blood T cell repertoires in COVID-19. Sequencing used immunoSEQ multiplex PCR; TCRdb keeps in-frame clones, though not all of them. The table has roughly 240,000 clones, around 82% seen once. Sequencing was done on a sample of peripheral blood. The receptors were sampled from a woman in her seventies with acute or convalescent COVID-19.

V gene TRBV3-1 (or the pseudogene TRBV3-2) combines with J gene TRBJ2-5; TRBD1 matches 9 bases. The germline gives CDR1 LGHDT, CDR2 YNNKEL (reference sequence). Trimming took 4 bases from V and 5 from J; bases not matched to a gene: 11. This CDR3 spans 16 amino acids. DNA for the CDR3: TGTGCCAGCAGCCCGCTCCCGGGACAGGGAACGGAGACCCAGTACTTC. This encodes CASSPLPGQGTETQYF.

This clone has more than one count but fewer than ten. The V and J genes are TRBV5-4 and TRBJ2-2, with D possibly matching TRBD1 (5 bases). The CDR3 sequence is 13 residues long. V lost 4 bases and J lost 9, with 13 bases in between. Germline-derived CDR1 and CDR2 are SGHNT and YYREEE (reference sequence). CDR3 nucleotide sequence: TGTGCCAGCAGCCACGACATGGACAGGGAGCTGTTTTTT. It encodes CASSHDMDRELFF. Full variable domain (rest looked up from reference TRBV5-4 and TRBJ2-2): ETGVTQSPTHLIKTRGQQVTLRCSSQSGHNTVSWYQQALGQGPQFIFQYYREEENGRGNFPPRFSGLQFPNYSSELNVNALELDDSALYLCASSHDMDRELFFGEGSRLTVL.

This chain uses TRBV2 with TRBJ2-3; tentative D call: TRBD1 (5 bases). Per the germline V gene, CDR1 is SNHLY and CDR2 is FYNNEI. V lost 6 bases and J lost 2, with 12 bases in between. The CDR3 sequence is 14 residues long. CDR3 sequence: CASSHRQLTDTQYF. Here the CDR3 DNA reads TGTGCCAGCAGCCACAGACAGCTCACAGATACGCAGTATTTT.

V gene TRBV4-3 combines with J gene TRBJ2-3; 10 nucleotides agree with TRBD2. CDR1 is LGHNA and CDR2 is YSLEER in the germline V gene. Losses at the gene ends were 3 bases for V and 2 bases for J; bases not matched to a gene: 8. The CDR3 is 17 amino acids. The CDR3 region is CASSHPPGLANTDTQYF. As DNA, the CDR3 is TGCGCCAGCAGCCACCCCCCGGGACTAGCGAACACAGATACGCAGTATTTT.

The chain couples TRBV4-2 to TRBJ2-7, with D maybe TRBD2 (7 bases). Per the germline V gene, CDR1 is LGHNA and CDR2 is YNFKEQ. CDR3 length: 16 amino acids. Trimming pared 0 bases from V and 7 bases from J, leaving 19 bases between. CDR3 sequence (DNA): TGTGCCAGCAGCCAAGAGGCGGCCCGGGGGGCCGGGGAGCAGTACTTC. This gives the protein CASSQEAARGAGEQYF.

The chain couples TRBV6-1 to TRBJ2-7, with no clear D. Looked up from germline, CDR1 is MNHNS and CDR2 is SASEGT. There are 14 residues in the CDR3. V dropped 2 bases and J dropped 0 bases, with 8 bases sitting between them. As DNA, the CDR3 is TGTGCCAGCAGTGAACAGACAAGCTCCTACGAGCAGTACTTC. It encodes CASSEQTSSYEQYF.

The chain uses TRBV7-6 and TRBJ1-1; D not resolved. Germline-derived CDR1 and CDR2 are SGHVS and FNYEAQ. The CDR3 contains 15 residues. Trimming removed 1 base at V and 1 base at J, with 10 bases between. CDR3 nucleotides: TGTGCCAGCAGCTTAGATCCGCTACCGAACACTGAAGCTTTCTTT. Its translation is CASSLDPLPNTEAFF.

The V and J genes are TRBV7-8 and TRBJ1-1; a weak D match, TRBD1 (5 bases). V gave up 5 bases and J gave up 5 bases, with 9 bases separating them. This CDR3 has 12 residues. Germline loops: CDR1 SGHVS, CDR2 FQNEAQ. CDR3 nucleotides: TGTGCCAGCAGCCCCAGGGATACTGAAGCTTTCTTT. This codes for CASSPRDTEAFF.

The chain uses TRBV19 and TRBJ2-7; D unresolved. V lost 4 bases to trimming and J lost 0 bases, with 7 bases between them. The CDR3 runs to 13 residues. Germline CDR1 LNHDA, CDR2 SQIVND (reference sequence). The CDR3 region is CASSTVISYEQYF. In DNA form, the CDR3 reads TGTGCCAGTAGTACAGTGATCTCCTACGAGCAGTACTTC.

In the case of this clone: Within the sample, other DNA sequences also encode this same CDR3. The genes are TRBV19 and TRBJ2-1; 11 bases are shared with TRBD2. Germline CDR1 LNHDA, CDR2 SQIVND (reference sequence). Unmatched junction bases numbered 6, after V lost 6 bases and J lost 5 bases. The CDR3 extends over 15 amino acids. The CDR3 DNA is TGTGCCAGTAGCACAGGACTAGCGGGCGACAATGAGCAGTTCTTC. Protein sequence: CASSTGLAGDNEQFF.

The V call is TRBV2, the J call TRBJ1-1; TRBD1 is a possible D gene (5 bases). Trimming took off 5 bases at V and 6 bases at J, with 10 bases between the two ends. The CDR3 length is 12 residues. Germline V gene data show CDR1 as SNHLY and CDR2 as FYNNEI. DNA for the CDR3: TGTGCCAGCAGTACGATGACAGCTGAAGCTTTCTTT. This gives the protein CASSTMTAEAFF.

V and J are TRBV6-6 and TRBJ1-6; perhaps TRBD1 as D (5 bases). There are 13 residues in the CDR3. V dropped 7 bases and J dropped 8 bases, with 12 bases sitting between them. Germline V lookup: CDR1 MNHNY, CDR2 SVGAGI (reference sequence). The DNA for the CDR3 is TGTGCCAGCAACTGGGGCTTGGATTCACCCCTCCACTTT. It is translated as CASNWGLDSPLHF.

The chain uses TRBV6-5 and TRBJ1-3, with D maybe TRBD1 (6 bases). CDR1 and CDR2 (germline): MNHEY, SVGAGI. Deletions cut 4 bases from V and 0 bases from J, with 13 bases between. CDR3 length: 16 amino acids. The CDR3 DNA reads TGTGCCAGCAGTTTCTCGACAGGCACCTCTGGAAACACCATATATTTT. Protein sequence: CASSFSTGTSGNTIYF.

This clone was seen just once. The chain carries TRBV30 and TRBJ1-5; 8 bases line up with TRBD1. The germline V gene has CDR1 GTSNPN and CDR2 SVGIG (reference sequence). The CDR3 has 15 amino acids. J gave up 1 base and V 2 bases, and 4 bases lay outside the gene matches. CDR3 sequence reads: CAWSSGQGSNQPQHF. The CDR3 coding sequence is TGTGCCTGGAGTTCAGGACAGGGAAGCAATCAGCCCCAGCATTTT.

This chain joins TRBV27 and TRBJ1-2, with TRBD1 matching over 8 bases. Germline V gene data show CDR1 as MNHEY and CDR2 as SMNVEV (reference sequence). Losses at the gene ends were 6 bases for V and 8 bases for J; bases not matched to a gene: 8. The CDR3 has 13 residues. The CDR3 sequence is CASSWDRSWGYTF. CDR3 sequence (DNA): TGTGCCAGCAGCTGGGACAGGTCTTGGGGCTACACCTTC.

V and J are TRBV5-8 and TRBJ1-3; 9 nucleotides agree with TRBD1. Germline V gives CDR1 SGHTS, CDR2 YDEGEE. J gave up 4 bases and V 4 bases, and 9 bases lay outside the gene matches. The CDR3 has 16 residues. The CDR3 is CASSINRDRVGNTIYF. The DNA of the CDR3 is TGTGCCAGCAGCATCAATAGGGACAGGGTCGGAAACACCATATATTTT.

The gene calls are TRBV3-1 (or the pseudogene TRBV3-2) and TRBJ1-1, with D tentatively TRBD1 (5 bases). V shed 0 bases and J shed 8 bases, with 13 bases lying between them. CDR1 LGHDT and CDR2 YNNKEL come from the germline V gene (reference sequence). The CDR3 totals 14 residues. CDR3 residues: CASSQDLGGAEAFF. The CDR3 coding sequence is TGTGCCAGCAGCCAAGATCTGGGAGGGGCCGAAGCTTTCTTT.

This clone was observed a handful of times. This sample includes further DNA sequences coding for the same CDR3. This chain connects TRBV12-3 or TRBV12-4 to TRBJ1-4, with D possibly matching TRBD1 (6 bases). There are 13 residues in the CDR3. Trimming cost V 3 bases and J 8 bases, with 10 bases left between them. CDR3 nucleotides: TGTGCCAGCAGTTTCAGGGGCGGGGAAAAACTGTTTTTT. Translating gives CASSFRGGEKLFF.

The chain is built from TRBV12-3 or TRBV12-4 and TRBJ1-5; D perhaps matches TRBD1 (6 bases). Trimming took 6 bases from V and 7 from J, leaving 13 bases between them. The length of the CDR3 is 13 residues. CDR3 DNA: TGTGCCAGCAGCCCCCAGGGGATGCAGCCCCAGCATTTT. Translated, it gives CASSPQGMQPQHF.